A single sample gave rise to the 13 T cell receptor beta chains below, sequenced in a study of cytomegalovirus exposure and HLA in healthy donors. Vbeta (60) and Jbeta (13) primers were used in the PCR. The repertoire was sequenced with immunoSEQ multiplex PCR; TCRdb's copy has only in-frame clones and lacks some. This repertoire shows roughly 70,000 clones, just under 75% found once; its top ten account for roughly 11%. Sequencing was carried out using PBMCs. These receptors were collected from a human donor in good health.

The J gene is TRBJ1-2, the V gene TRBV7-2, with 8 bases lining up with TRBD1. This CDR3 is built from 16 residues. J lost 8 bases, V lost 1 base, and 12 bases had no gene match. In germline, CDR1 is SGHTA, CDR2 FQGNSA. The CDR3 DNA sequence: TGTGCCAGCAGCTTAGACGCAGGGGGCAATTTGGGAGGCTACACCTTC. Amino acids: CASSLDAGGNLGGYTF. The full variable domain, with the rest looked up from reference TRBV7-2 and TRBJ1-2, is GAGVSQSPSNKVTEKGKDVELRCDPISGHTALYWYRQSLGQGLEFLIYFQGNSAPDKSGLPSDRFSAERTGGSVSTLTIQRTQQEDSAVYLCASSLDAGGNLGGYTFGSGTRLTVV.

This clone appeared a single time. This chain joins TRBV11-3 and TRBJ2-7; 7 bases align to TRBD1. This CDR3 spans 15 amino acids. Losses at the gene ends were 6 bases for V and 1 base for J; bases not matched to a gene: 9. Germline CDR1 and CDR2: SGHNT and YENEEA. CDR3 bases: TGTGCCAGCAGACTTAGACAGGGTCCTTCCTACGAGCAGTACTTC. Its protein is CASRLRQGPSYEQYF.

The V call is TRBV6-5, the J call TRBJ2-5; 7 bases are a match to TRBD2. J lost 3 bases, V lost 0 bases, and 1 base had no gene match. Germline CDR1 MNHEY, CDR2 SVGAGI. This CDR3 is built from 14 residues. CDR3: CASSYSGGKETQYF. The CDR3, as DNA: TGTGCCAGCAGTTACTCGGGAGGGAAAGAGACCCAGTACTTC.

The table lists this clone with a few counts. V is TRBV7-3 and J is TRBJ2-5; a possible D gene is TRBD1 (5 bases). Germline CDR1 is SGHTA and CDR2 is FQGTGA. The CDR3 is made up of 15 amino acids. V was pared by 2 bases and J by 5 bases, with 15 bases between. The CDR3 is CASSLQGSFAETQYF. In DNA, the CDR3 is TGTGCCAGCAGCTTACAGGGATCCTTCGCGGAGACCCAGTACTTC. Complete variable domain (other parts from reference TRBV7-3 and TRBJ2-5): GAGVSQTPSNKVTEKGKYVELRCDPISGHTALYWYRQSLGQGPEFLIYFQGTGAADDSGLPNDRFFAVRPEGSVSTLKIQRTERGDSAVYLCASSLQGSFAETQYFGPGTRLLVL.

The chain carries TRBV30 and TRBJ2-7; TRBD2 matches 7 bases. The CDR3 spans 14 residues. V dropped 5 bases and J dropped 2; count of bases not matched to a gene: 9. Germline lookup yields CDR1 GTSNPN and CDR2 SVGIG (reference sequence). The chain's CDR3 is CAWSPGGGPYEQYF. The CDR3 coding sequence is TGTGCCTGGTCTCCCGGGGGAGGGCCCTACGAGCAGTACTTC.

The chain uses TRBV7-8 and TRBJ1-5; D may be TRBD1 (6 bases). Trimming removed 7 bases at V and 4 bases at J, with 14 bases between. Germline CDR1 and CDR2: SGHVS and FQNEAQ. CDR3 length: 14 residues. The CDR3 is CASTLTGLNQPQHF. In DNA, the CDR3 is TGTGCCAGCACCTTGACAGGCCTTAATCAGCCCCAGCATTTT. Together with reference TRBV7-8 and TRBJ1-5, the CDR3 gives the full variable domain: GAGVSQSPRYKVAKRGQDVALRCDPISGHVSLFWYQQALGQGPEFLTYFQNEAQLDKSGLPSDRFFAERPEGSVSTLKIQRTQQEDSAVYLCASTLTGLNQPQHFGDGTRLSIL.

The chain has TRBV5-1 and TRBJ2-2; maybe TRBD2 (6 bases). Germline-derived CDR1 and CDR2 are SGHRS and YFSETQ. V lost 3 bases and J lost 5, with 20 bases in between. This CDR3 region has 17 residues. The CDR3 coding sequence is TGCGCCAGCAGCTGGACGCAGGCAGGTGCGGGGACCGGGGAGCTGTTTTTT. Its protein is CASSWTQAGAGTGELFF.

This clone occurred a few times. The J gene is TRBJ1-2, the V gene TRBV10-3; D is unclear. CDR1 ENHRY and CDR2 SYGVKD come from the germline V gene. This CDR3 is 14 amino acids long. The ends were cut back, 4 bases at V and 2 bases at J, with 11 bases in the middle. The CDR3 DNA is TGTGCCATCAGTGCCGAGCCAAGAAACTATGGCTACACCTTC. Protein: CAISAEPRNYGYTF.

This sequence joins TRBV11-2 and TRBJ1-5, with D unclear. V gave up 0 bases and J gave up 6 bases, with 12 bases separating them. CDR1 is SGHAT and CDR2 is FQNNGV in the germline V gene. The CDR3 consists of 15 residues. The CDR3 reads CASSLDKTLGQPQHF. CDR3 nucleotides: TGTGCCAGCAGCTTAGATAAGACATTAGGTCAGCCCCAGCATTTT. Combining the CDR3 with reference TRBV11-2 and TRBJ1-5 gives the whole variable domain EAGVAQSPRYKIIEKRQSVAFWCNPISGHATLYWYQQILGQGPKLLIQFQNNGVVDDSQLPKDRFSAERLKGVDSTLKIQPAKLEDSAVYLCASSLDKTLGQPQHFGDGTRLSIL.

CDR3 bases: TGCGCCAGCAGCTCCAGGACAGGCGGGAACACTGAAGCTTTCTTT. The encoded protein is CASSSRTGGNTEAFF. The chain combines TRBV5-1 with TRBJ1-1, with 7 bases identical to TRBD1. The V gene end was trimmed by 3 bases and the J gene end by 1 base; junction bases not matched to a gene: 6. The germline gives CDR1 SGHRS, CDR2 YFSETQ. This CDR3 has 15 residues.

The rearrangement uses TRBV10-3 and TRBJ2-1; a weak D match, TRBD1 (6 bases). V shed 6 bases and J shed 9 bases, with 18 bases lying between them. The length of the CDR3 is 14 residues. Germline V lookup: CDR1 ENHRY, CDR2 SYGVKD. The CDR3 DNA reads TGTGCCATCAGCCCTTCAACAGGGTACGTTGAGCAGTTCTTC. Protein sequence: CAISPSTGYVEQFF.

V is TRBV5-1 and J is TRBJ2-1, with D tentatively TRBD2 (5 bases). The length of the CDR3 is 13 residues. Germline V lookup: CDR1 SGHRS, CDR2 YFSETQ. V gave up 0 bases and J gave up 9 bases, with 10 bases separating them. The CDR3 here is CASSLEARAEQFF. CDR3 nucleotide sequence: TGCGCCAGCAGCTTGGAGGCGAGGGCTGAGCAGTTCTTC.

This chain connects TRBV29-1 to TRBJ1-2, with 7 bases matching TRBD1. Germline values: CDR1 SQVTM, CDR2 ANQGSEA. V shed 3 bases and J 4 bases; nucleotides not matched to a gene: 2. The CDR3 extends over 12 amino acids. The CDR3 protein is CSVEGQSYGYTF. The DNA of the CDR3 is TGCAGCGTTGAGGGACAGAGCTATGGCTACACCTTC.